This record covers a single T cell receptor beta chain. Sequenced by immunoSEQ multiplex PCR; TCRdb stores in-frame clones only, minus some. The table shows about 360,000 clones, with about 88% occurring only once. These data originate in a study of blood T cell repertoires in COVID-19. Sample: peripheral blood. The clonotype originates from a human donor in a cohort sampled during active COVID-19.

Written as DNA, the CDR3 is TGTGCCAGCAGCTTAGTTCGTTTGGGACAGACAGCAACTAATGAAAAACTGTTTTTT. It yields the protein CASSLVRLGQTATNEKLFF. This rearrangement joins TRBV11-3 to TRBJ1-4; 7 bases fit TRBD1. Germline values: CDR1 SGHNT, CDR2 YENEEA. The junction had 11 bases not matched to a gene; V was cut back by 1 base and J by 0 bases. This CDR3 has 19 amino acids.